This T cell receptor (beta chain) is drawn from a study of regulatory T cells in long-lasting Graves disease. Study overall: Antithyroid drugs had been given to newly diagnosed Graves' patients for under 3 months.

The authors built TCR beta libraries using iRepertoire HTBI primers and Arm-PCR of CDR3 regions. TCRdb re-called the multiplex PCR reads through MiXCR, storing one row per CDR3 protein. This table has hundreds of thousands of distinct CDR3 sequences, roughly 16% appearing once. The sample holds many counts of this clonotype. Antigen unknown. Time point of the sample: newly diagnosed GD, antithyroid drugs for less than 3 months. The authors made the TCR library using RNA they extracted from PBMCs. Study-level results: Persistent patients shared more public clonotypes (about 2,800) than newly diagnosed patients (approximately 1,000). Persistent disease samples used TRBV28, TRBJ1-2 and TRBJ2-5 preferentially.

The CDR3 totals 13 residues. V was shortened by 2 bases and J by 4 bases, with 6 bases between the two germline ends. Germline V gene sequence: CDR1 KGHSH, CDR2 LQKENI. The same data also went into a second study, on T cells in Graves' hyperthyroidism and ophthalmopathy. In that study: Ophthalmopathy, as predicted by the model, came a median about six months after the prediction.

This TCR was recovered from a young man with Graves disease. The material was peripheral blood mononuclear cells (PBMCs), obtained at new diagnosis, from a patient treated with antithyroid drugs. The V gene is TRBV18, the J gene TRBJ2-1, with unresolved D. Written as DNA, the CDR3 is TGTGCCAGCTCACCAGAGCAGTACAATGAGCAGTTCTTC. Translation gives CASSPEQYNEQFF.